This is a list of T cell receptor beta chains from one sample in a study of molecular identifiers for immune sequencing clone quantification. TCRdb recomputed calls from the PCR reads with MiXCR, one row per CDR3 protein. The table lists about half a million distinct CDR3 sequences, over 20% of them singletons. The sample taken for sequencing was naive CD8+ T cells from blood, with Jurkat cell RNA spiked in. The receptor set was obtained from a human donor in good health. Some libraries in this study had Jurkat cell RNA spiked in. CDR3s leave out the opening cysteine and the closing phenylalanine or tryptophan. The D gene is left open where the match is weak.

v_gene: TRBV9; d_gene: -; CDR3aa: ASSVDRVNTEAF
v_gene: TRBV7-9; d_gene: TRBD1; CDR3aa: ASSFGDREVWGSYEQY
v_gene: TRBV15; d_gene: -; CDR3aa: ATSRPLGASTDTQY
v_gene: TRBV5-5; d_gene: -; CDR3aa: ASSPRTIWTGANTGELF
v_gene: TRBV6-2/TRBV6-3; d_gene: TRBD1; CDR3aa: ASSLQGLDTDTQY
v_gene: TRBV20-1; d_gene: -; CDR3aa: SARGYHGVEGDEQY
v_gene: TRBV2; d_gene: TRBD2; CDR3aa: ASMEREATYEQY
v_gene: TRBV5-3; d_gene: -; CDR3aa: ASSLTGRGKHEQY
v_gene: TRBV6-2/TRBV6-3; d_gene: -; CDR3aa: ASSYPGFQPQH
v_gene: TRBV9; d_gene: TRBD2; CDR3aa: ASTDLSGSSTDTQY
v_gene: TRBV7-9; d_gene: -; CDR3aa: ASSPNSWTEMNTGELF
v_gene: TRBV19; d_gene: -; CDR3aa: ASSISSGDYSNQPQH
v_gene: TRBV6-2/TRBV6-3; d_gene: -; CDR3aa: ASSYGPSSPADTQY
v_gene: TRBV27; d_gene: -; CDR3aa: ASRTLAYQETQY
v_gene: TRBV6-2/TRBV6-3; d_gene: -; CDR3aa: ASGLRGGLLNYEQY
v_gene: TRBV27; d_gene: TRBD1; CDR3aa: ASSQSGPGTGEWWDEKLF
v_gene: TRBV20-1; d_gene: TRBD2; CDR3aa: SARDEREVTTDTQY
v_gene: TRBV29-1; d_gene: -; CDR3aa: SVGAGQGLTGELF
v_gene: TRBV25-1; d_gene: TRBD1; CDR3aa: ASSPDRGYTGELF
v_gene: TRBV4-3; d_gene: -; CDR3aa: ASSRATGSYNEQF
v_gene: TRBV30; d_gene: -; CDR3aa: AWSVGLPYEQY
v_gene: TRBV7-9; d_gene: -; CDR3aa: ASRGLARGEQF
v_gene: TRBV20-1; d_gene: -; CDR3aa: RTVFLYNEQF
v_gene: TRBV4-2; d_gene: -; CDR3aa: ASSQALAGLSTDTQY
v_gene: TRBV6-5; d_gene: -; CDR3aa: ASSYSTFQETQY
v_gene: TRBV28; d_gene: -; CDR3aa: ASSSCNEQF
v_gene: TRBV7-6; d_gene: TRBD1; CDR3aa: ASSLVLSGTGPYEQY
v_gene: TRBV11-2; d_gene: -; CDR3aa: ASSGDSWPGNTIY
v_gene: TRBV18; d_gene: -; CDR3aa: ASSLLGQETTSGNTIY
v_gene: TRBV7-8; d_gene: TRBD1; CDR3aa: ASEKTGQGNLPQH
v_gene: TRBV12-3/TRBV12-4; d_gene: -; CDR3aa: ASSFNYRREDTQY
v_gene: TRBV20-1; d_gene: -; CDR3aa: SARGGGPDTIY
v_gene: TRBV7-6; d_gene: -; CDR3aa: ASSLNGPGYEQY
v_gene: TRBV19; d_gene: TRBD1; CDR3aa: ASSIVQGAWETQY
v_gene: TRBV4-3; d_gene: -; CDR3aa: ASSQEGGLADTQY
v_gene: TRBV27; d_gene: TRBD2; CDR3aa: ASSLGSGAYYEQY
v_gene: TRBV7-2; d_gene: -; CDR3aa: ASLGAYEQY
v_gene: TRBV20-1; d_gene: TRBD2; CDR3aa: SARSAGTSGIKAGELF
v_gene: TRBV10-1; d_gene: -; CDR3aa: ATRTGNTGELF
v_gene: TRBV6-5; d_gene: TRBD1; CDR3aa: ASSYSGGQAAF
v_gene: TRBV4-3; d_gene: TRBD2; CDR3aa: ASSQALAGGRYEQY
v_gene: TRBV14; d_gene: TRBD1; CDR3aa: ASSQDWSGGPPEQY
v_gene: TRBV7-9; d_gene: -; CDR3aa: ASSINRGTSAGELF
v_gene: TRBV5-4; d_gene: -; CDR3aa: ASSYGLEQY
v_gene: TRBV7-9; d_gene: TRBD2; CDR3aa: ASSPLAGEGADTQY
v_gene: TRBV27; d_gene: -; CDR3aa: ASKAGANVLT